This T cell receptor (beta chain) comes out of a study of shared clonotypes between healthy human individuals. Points from the study as a whole: Against clonotypes common to all four donors, non-shared ones had lower generation probabilities.

Comments on this clone: As yet, its antigen is unknown.

TCRdb's copy holds only in-frame clones and misses some; the assay was immunoSEQ multiplex PCR. The table lists a few million clones, around 92% of them singletons, with 0.3% to 0.45% in the top ten. The ends were cut back, 1 base at V and 5 bases at J, with 10 bases in the middle. CDR1 is SGHRS, CDR2 YFSETQ, per germline. CDR3 size: 14 residues. The TCR comes from a man aged 18 to 29 in good health. Some clones in this sample may be carry-over from other donors' samples. This chain uses TRBV5-1 with TRBJ2-1; a possible D gene is TRBD2 (6 bases). Sequencing was carried out using naive CD4+ T cells from PBMCs. The subset was: CD45RA+ positively selected. Here the CDR3 DNA reads TGCGCCAGCAGCTTGTCCCGGGAGAACAATGAGCAGTTCTTC. This encodes CASSLSRENNEQFF.